This TCR beta chain was sequenced for a study of technical replicates of blood from several donors. V shed 4 bases and J 5 bases; nucleotides not matched to a gene: 21. CDR3 length equals 19 residues. Per germline, CDR1 MGHRA and CDR2 YSYEKL. Assay: immunoSEQ multiplex PCR; the TCRdb copy retains only in-frame clones and omits some. The profile covers about 97,000 clones, with around 96% appearing a single time and over 0.25% taken by the ten largest. This chain links TRBV4-1 with TRBJ2-5; 8 bases map to TRBD2. Sequenced: T cells isolated from PBMCs. This clonotype was obtained from a human donor in good health. The CDR3 nucleotides are TGCGCCAGCAGCCCCCGGGATTTCCTAGCGGGCTTGAGTGTGGAGACCCAGTACTTC. This translates into CASSPRDFLAGLSVETQYF.